This T cell receptor (beta chain) was profiled in a study of CD4 T cells in relation to SARS-CoV-2 and coronaviruses. The unexposed donors gave CD4+ T cells in about 2010-2018, prior to COVID-19. Data came from immunoSEQ multiplex PCR; TCRdb stores just in-frame clones and leaves some out. This table holds about 70,000 clones, over 70% found once. Germline loops: CDR1 GTSNPN, CDR2 SVGIG (reference sequence). Trimming took 2 bases from V and 3 from J; bases not matched to a gene: 7. The CDR3 covers 16 residues. The source of this sequence is a human donor in good health. The chain uses TRBV30 and TRBJ2-2; 9 nucleotides line up with TRBD2. Material: memory CD4+ T cells from PBMCs. In DNA form, the CDR3 reads TGTGCCTGGAGTAACATAGCGGGAGTTTACACCGGGGAGCTGTTTTTT. It codes for CAWSNIAGVYTGELFF.